The 10 T cell receptor beta chains reported below all come from one sample, sequenced in a study of identical twins. Using its own MiXCR run on the 5' RACE reads, TCRdb lists one record per CDR3 protein. The table lists 600,000 to 800,000 distinct CDR3 sequences, around 20% of them singletons. This sample was shared with a second study, whose subject was T cells expressing NK-cell markers.

Sequences were obtained from PBMCs. The receptors were sampled from a woman between 18 and 30 years old in good health.

This clonotype was counted only a few times. This chain links TRBV15 with TRBJ1-1; D unclear. Germline assignment: CDR1 LNHNV and CDR2 YYDKDF (reference sequence). Trimming left V 0 bases short and J 1 base short, with 3 bases between. The CDR3 loop spans 13 amino acids. The CDR3 bases are TGTGCCACCAGCAGAGAGGGGAACACTGAAGCTTTCTTT. Translating it yields CATSREGNTEAFF.

The chain couples TRBV12-3 or TRBV12-4 to TRBJ2-7; D gene unclear. The V gene lost 6 bases and the J gene lost 6 bases, with 12 bases spanning the gap. CDR3 length: 12 residues. CDR3 region: CASSFQRGEQYF. The CDR3 DNA reads as TGTGCCAGCAGCTTCCAAAGAGGCGAGCAGTACTTC.

In its sample, this clonotype was seen a few times. The CDR3 DNA sequence: TGTGCCAGCAGCTTAGGTTCGACAGGGGTTAACACTGAAGCTTTCTTT. Its translation: CASSLGSTGVNTEAFF. The V and J genes are TRBV11-3 and TRBJ1-1; 8 bases are shared with TRBD1. This CDR3 is built from 16 residues. Germline-derived CDR1 and CDR2 are SGHNT and YENEEA. Trimming cost V 1 base and J 2 bases; bases outside gene matches: 6.

V is TRBV20-1 and J is TRBJ1-2; 9 nucleotides match TRBD1. V trimming: 1 base; J trimming: 4 bases; junction bases outside the gene matches: 1. Germline CDR1 and CDR2: DFQATT and SNEGSKA (reference sequence). The CDR3 covers 13 residues. CDR3 amino acids: CSARVQGAYGYTF. CDR3 DNA sequence: TGCAGTGCTAGAGTACAGGGGGCCTATGGCTACACCTTC.

The sample holds a few counts of this clonotype. The chain has TRBV10-3 and TRBJ1-1; D not resolved. V gave up 3 bases and J gave up 3 bases, with 11 bases separating them. Germline values: CDR1 ENHRY, CDR2 SYGVKD. The CDR3 is made up of 14 amino acids. The CDR3: CAISERAEDTEAFF. The CDR3 DNA reads TGTGCCATCAGTGAAAGGGCCGAGGACACTGAAGCTTTCTTT.

V is TRBV5-1 and J is TRBJ2-1; TRBD2 agrees at 9 bases. Per germline, CDR1 SGHRS and CDR2 YFSETQ. This CDR3 is built from 15 residues. J gave up 7 bases and V 4 bases, and 9 bases lay outside the gene matches. CDR3 sequence: CASSQRGAQGNEQFF. Written as DNA, the CDR3 is TGCGCCAGCAGCCAGCGGGGGGCCCAGGGGAATGAGCAGTTCTTC.

This chain joins TRBV5-4 and TRBJ2-1; possibly TRBD1 or TRBD2 for D (5 bases each). CDR1 is SGHNT and CDR2 is YYREEE in the germline V gene (reference sequence). V lost 2 bases, J lost 0 bases, and 12 bases lay in between. The CDR3 has 16 amino acids. CDR3 sequence: CASSFFNGASYNEQFF. The CDR3 region has the DNA TGTGCCAGCAGCTTTTTTAACGGGGCCTCCTACAATGAGCAGTTCTTC.

This rearrangement joins TRBV20-1 to TRBJ1-4; D not certain. There are 11 residues in the CDR3. Trimming shortened V by 3 bases and J by 11 bases, and 10 bases separated the two germline ends. CDR1 and CDR2 (germline): DFQATT, SNEGSKA (reference sequence). The CDR3 is CSASEGPKLFF. In DNA form, the CDR3 reads TGCAGTGCTAGTGAGGGCCCGAAACTGTTTTTT.

The chain couples TRBV5-6 to TRBJ2-3; either TRBD1 or TRBD2 may fit D (5 bases each). The germline V and J ends were trimmed by 5 bases and 7 bases, with 17 bases remaining between them. This CDR3 has 14 residues. Looked up from germline, CDR1 is SGHDT and CDR2 is YYEEEE. The CDR3 DNA follows: TGTGCCAGCAGGGGCCGGGGCGCCCTATATACGCAGTATTTT. Translation gives CASRGRGALYTQYF.

This chain links TRBV12-3 or TRBV12-4 with TRBJ1-1; D is unclear. Trimming removed 3 bases from V and 6 bases from J, with 11 bases in between. The length of the CDR3 is 13 residues. In DNA, the CDR3 is TGTGCCAGCAGTTTGGGTCCGGGCGCTGAAGCTTTCTTT. This codes for CASSLGPGAEAFF.